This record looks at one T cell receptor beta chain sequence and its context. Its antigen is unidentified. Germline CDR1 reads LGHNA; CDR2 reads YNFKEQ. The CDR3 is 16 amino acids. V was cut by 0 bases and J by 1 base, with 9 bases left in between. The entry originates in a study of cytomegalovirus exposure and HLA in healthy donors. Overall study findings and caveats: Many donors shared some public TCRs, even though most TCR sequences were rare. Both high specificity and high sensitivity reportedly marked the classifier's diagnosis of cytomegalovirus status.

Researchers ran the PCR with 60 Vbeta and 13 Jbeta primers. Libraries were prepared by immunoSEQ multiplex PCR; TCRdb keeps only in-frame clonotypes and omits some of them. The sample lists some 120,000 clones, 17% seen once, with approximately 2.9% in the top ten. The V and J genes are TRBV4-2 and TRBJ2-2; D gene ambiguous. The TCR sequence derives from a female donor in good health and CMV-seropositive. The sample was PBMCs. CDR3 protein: CASSQESSWNTGELFF. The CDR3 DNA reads TGTGCCAGCAGCCAAGAATCCAGTTGGAACACCGGGGAGCTGTTTTTT.